This T cell receptor (beta chain) was identified in a study of T cell repertoires in cytomegalovirus infection. Study as a whole: Both a matching HLA type and CMV infection were indicated by public TCR beta signatures.

The CDR3 is 14 amino acids. V lost 5 bases to trimming and J lost 2 bases; unmatched junction nucleotides: 4. Germline V gene lookup returns CDR1 SGHTA and CDR2 FQGNSA. With regard to this clonotype: Its specificity is not known.

TCRdb reanalysed the reads using MiXCR and keeps one entry per CDR3 protein. The sample records roughly 800,000 distinct CDR3 sequences, almost 30% being singletons. The sequences come from cultured CD8+ T cells from PBMCs, collected from culture after CMV antigen stimulation. This chain joins TRBV7-2 and TRBJ2-5; 8 nucleotides match TRBD1. The sequence derives from a human donor in good health (CMV status not recorded). Some clones in this sample may be carry-over from other donors' samples. The DNA of the CDR3 is TGTGCCAGCAGCGTCTGGGACAGGCAAGAGACCCAGTACTTC. Encoded protein: CASSVWDRQETQYF. Full variable domain (rest looked up from reference TRBV7-2 and TRBJ2-5): GAGVSQSPSNKVTEKGKDVELRCDPISGHTALYWYRQSLGQGLEFLIYFQGNSAPDKSGLPSDRFSAERTGGSVSTLTIQRTQQEDSAVYLCASSVWDRQETQYFGPGTRLLVL.